The 28 T cell receptor beta chains reported below all come from one sample, sequenced in a study of T cells expressing NK-cell markers. After re-calling the 5' RACE reads, TCRdb lists one entry per CDR3 protein, DNA absent. The record lists a few hundred thousand distinct CDR3 sequences, of which the ten most abundant hold about 1.5%. The source material was blood T cells: a sorted CD56 or NKG2C T cell subset, CD4+ or CD8+ T cells, or bulk PBMC T cells (not recorded which). The receptor source for this set is a woman aged 45 to 65 in good health.

The rearrangement joins TRBV4-1 to TRBJ1-1; TCRdb calls TRBD1, which cannot be checked without DNA. This CDR3 spans 18 amino acids. CDR1 and CDR2 from the germline V gene are MGHRA and YSYEKL. The CDR3 loop is CASSQGRLLNRGNTEAFF.

This chain joins TRBV4-1 and TRBJ1-2; TCRdb picks TRBD1, but there is no DNA to check that call. CDR1 MGHRA and CDR2 YSYEKL come from the germline V gene. The length of the CDR3 is 15 residues. CDR3 sequence: CASSQAGQGNYGYTF.

This sequence joins TRBV24-1 and TRBJ2-1; TCRdb lists TRBD1, though no DNA is available to test this call. This CDR3 has 14 residues. Germline loops: CDR1 KGHDR, CDR2 SFDVKD. This CDR3 is CATSDPTPPGEQFF.

The rearrangement uses TRBV4-2 and TRBJ2-3. Germline CDR1 and CDR2: LGHNA and YNFKEQ. The CDR3 extends over 13 amino acids. The CDR3 sequence: CASSQIITDTQYF.

The chain couples TRBV20-1 to TRBJ2-3; TCRdb gives TRBD1 as the D gene, but with no DNA this cannot be confirmed. CDR3 size: 15 residues. In germline, CDR1 is DFQATT, CDR2 SNEGSKA (reference sequence). The CDR3 is CSARVGTGYTDTQYF.

This chain connects TRBV10-3 to TRBJ2-5. Germline CDR1 ENHRY, CDR2 SYGVKD. CDR3 length: 15 residues. CDR3 sequence reads: CAISEEDVREETQYF.

CDR3 residues: CATSSGREDTQYF. The chain recombines TRBV15 with TRBJ2-3; TCRdb calls TRBD2, which cannot be checked without DNA. CDR1 and CDR2 from the germline V gene are LNHNV and YYDKDF (reference sequence). The CDR3 spans 13 residues.

V gene TRBV24-1 combines with J gene TRBJ2-3; TCRdb calls TRBD2, which cannot be checked without DNA. This CDR3 comprises 14 residues. Germline V gene data show CDR1 as KGHDR and CDR2 as SFDVKD. The CDR3 is CATSDPTSGAHRDF.

This chain uses TRBV4-1 with TRBJ2-5; without DNA, the TCRdb call of TRBD1 cannot be checked. CDR1 MGHRA and CDR2 YSYEKL come from the germline V gene. The CDR3 runs to 15 residues. The chain's CDR3 is CASSPAQGWQETQYF.

The rearrangement uses TRBV29-1 and TRBJ1-4; the D call from TCRdb, TRBD1, cannot be confirmed without DNA. The CDR3 consists of 14 residues. CDR1 and CDR2 (germline): SQVTM, ANQGSEA. CDR3 residues: CSVARGPANEKLFF.

The gene calls are TRBV4-2 and TRBJ2-3; with no DNA, the TCRdb D assignment of TRBD2 cannot be verified. The germline CDR1 and CDR2 sequences are LGHNA and YNFKEQ. The CDR3 loop spans 16 amino acids. The CDR3 is CASSQDGTSSTDTQYF.

CDR3 loop: CASSPTGLTEQYF. The chain carries TRBV3-1 and TRBJ2-7; TCRdb designates TRBD2, a call that cannot be tested without DNA. The CDR3 covers 13 residues. From germline, CDR1 is LGHDT and CDR2 YNNKEL (reference sequence).

The chain couples TRBV6-1 to TRBJ1-2; TCRdb selects TRBD1, and the lack of DNA leaves this call unchecked. CDR3 length equals 12 residues. Germline-derived CDR1 and CDR2 are MNHNS and SASEGT. This CDR3 is CASTTGNYGYTF.

This sequence joins TRBV12-3 or TRBV12-4 and TRBJ1-2; as DNA is missing, the TRBD1 call by TCRdb cannot be tested. CDR3 size: 13 residues. CDR3 residues: CASSSITQGGYTF.

The CDR3 here is CATSDLGRDGADEQFF. The rearrangement links TRBV24-1 to TRBJ2-1; TCRdb indicates TRBD2, and absent DNA this call remains unverified. CDR1 and CDR2 from the germline V gene are KGHDR and SFDVKD. The CDR3 length is 16 residues.

CDR3 sequence: CASSKRTSGGPMAYNEQFF. This chain connects TRBV7-9 to TRBJ2-1; absent DNA, TCRdb's TRBD2 call cannot be checked. CDR1 and CDR2 from the germline V gene are SEHNR and FQNEAQ (reference sequence). The CDR3 has 19 amino acids.

The chain couples TRBV6-1 to TRBJ2-2; TCRdb's D gene call, TRBD1, goes unchecked for lack of DNA. Germline V gene lookup returns CDR1 MNHNS and CDR2 SASEGT. CDR3 length equals 15 residues. The CDR3 loop reads CASSLSRPGTGELFF.

The chain joins TRBV6-5 to TRBJ1-4; the TCRdb call, TRBD1, lacks DNA for checking. CDR1 is MNHEY and CDR2 is SVGAGI in the germline V gene. This CDR3 has 16 amino acids. The CDR3 region is CASSSLLGTGGEKLFF.

The V call is TRBV14, the J call TRBJ2-2. This CDR3 is built from 12 residues. The V gene's germline CDR1 is SGHDN and CDR2 FVKESK. The CDR3 is CASSHSSGELFF.

The V call is TRBV5-1, the J call TRBJ2-3; TCRdb lists TRBD2, though no DNA is available to test this call. There are 16 residues in the CDR3. Germline loops: CDR1 SGHRS, CDR2 YFSETQ. The CDR3 sequence: CASRPGLAGVSDTQYF.

The chain is built from TRBV12-3 or TRBV12-4 and TRBJ2-2; TCRdb returns TRBD1, unconfirmable since there is no DNA. The length of the CDR3 is 14 residues. CDR3 protein: CASPDPPDARELFF.

The chain couples TRBV7-9 to TRBJ2-5; TCRdb's assignment of TRBD1 cannot be checked, as there is no DNA. The CDR3 contains 14 residues. Germline CDR1 is SEHNR and CDR2 is FQNEAQ (reference sequence). The CDR3 loop is CASSFQGEEETQYF.

Here the CDR3 reads CASSYSPRSSYNSPLHF. The rearrangement joins TRBV6-5 to TRBJ1-6. Germline CDR1 is MNHEY and CDR2 is SVGAGI. The length of the CDR3 is 17 residues.

J is TRBJ2-1 and V is TRBV29-1; TCRdb gives TRBD2 as the D gene, but with no DNA this cannot be confirmed. The CDR3 has 11 amino acids. CDR1 SQVTM and CDR2 ANQGSEA come from the germline V gene. This chain's CDR3 is CSAQGLATGFF.

The chain joins TRBV29-1 to TRBJ2-5; absent DNA, TCRdb's TRBD1 call cannot be checked. The length of the CDR3 is 15 residues. The V gene's germline CDR1 is SQVTM and CDR2 ANQGSEA. CDR3 in amino acids: CSARRDRGDQETQYF.

The chain has TRBV7-8 and TRBJ2-7. In germline, CDR1 is SGHVS, CDR2 FQNEAQ. This CDR3 spans 12 amino acids. This CDR3 reads CASSLGLNEQYF.

The J gene is TRBJ2-1, the V gene TRBV18; as DNA is missing, the TRBD2 call by TCRdb cannot be tested. The CDR3 extends over 14 amino acids. The germline gives CDR1 KGHSH, CDR2 LQKENI. CDR3 sequence reads: CASALREDYNEQFF.

The chain has TRBV3-1 and TRBJ1-3. CDR1 is LGHDT and CDR2 is YNNKEL in the germline V gene (reference sequence). The CDR3 extends over 13 amino acids. The CDR3 reads CASSQDPIPAIYF.